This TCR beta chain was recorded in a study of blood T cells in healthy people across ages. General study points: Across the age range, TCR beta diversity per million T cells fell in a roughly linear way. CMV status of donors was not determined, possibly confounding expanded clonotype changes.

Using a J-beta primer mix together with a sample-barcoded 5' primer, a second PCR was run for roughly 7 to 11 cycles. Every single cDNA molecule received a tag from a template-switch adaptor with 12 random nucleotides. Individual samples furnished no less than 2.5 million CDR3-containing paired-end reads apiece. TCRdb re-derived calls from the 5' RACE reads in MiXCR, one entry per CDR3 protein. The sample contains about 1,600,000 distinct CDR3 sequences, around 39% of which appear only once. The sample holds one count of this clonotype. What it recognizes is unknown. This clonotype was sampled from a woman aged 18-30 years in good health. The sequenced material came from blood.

CDR3 DNA: TGTGCCAGCAGGGCCCGGGGTCTATACAATCAGCCCCAGCATTTT. Protein: CASRARGLYNQPQHF. The chain links TRBV6-5 to TRBJ1-5; D is undetermined. V lost 6 bases to trimming and J lost 3 bases, with 15 bases between them. Germline loops: CDR1 MNHEY, CDR2 SVGAGI. The CDR3 has 15 residues.